Below, 8 T cell receptor beta chains from the same sample are listed, as sequenced in a study of early T cells in non-severe SARS-CoV-2 infection. TCRdb itself ran the 5' RACE reads through MiXCR, one entry per CDR3 protein. The profile covers approximately 70,000 distinct CDR3 sequences, with 10% appearing a single time and about 7.1% taken by the ten largest. Source: whole blood, taken at baseline. These TCRs come from an adult who was a healthcare worker with PCR-confirmed SARS-CoV-2 infection or an uninfected control (not recorded which).

This clonotype came up a few times. The rearrangement uses TRBV7-8 and TRBJ2-7; 7 nucleotides line up with TRBD1. Germline V gene sequence: CDR1 SGHVS, CDR2 FQNEAQ. The CDR3 is made up of 14 amino acids. The V gene end was trimmed by 5 bases and the J gene end by 3 bases; junction bases not matched to a gene: 7. Here the CDR3 DNA reads TGTGCCAGCAGCCTCACGGGACAGTACTACGAGCAGTACTTC. It codes for CASSLTGQYYEQYF.

The chain combines TRBV11-3 with TRBJ2-5; the D gene is possibly TRBD1 (5 bases). Germline CDR1 SGHNT, CDR2 YENEEA. V was shortened by 3 bases and J by 4 bases, with 15 bases between the two germline ends. The CDR3 extends over 15 amino acids. CDR3 bases: TGTGCCAGCAGCTTGGTCAGGGTTAATCGAGAGACCCAGTACTTC. This gives the protein CASSLVRVNRETQYF. Looking up the rest from reference TRBV11-3 and TRBJ2-5 gives the full variable domain: EAGVVQSPRYKIIEKKQPVAFWCNPISGHNTLYWYLQNLGQGPELLIRYENEEAVDDSQLPKDRFSAERLKGVDSTLKIQPAELGDSAVYLCASSLVRVNRETQYFGPGTRLLVL.

The J gene is TRBJ2-2, the V gene TRBV24-1, with a weak D call TRBD1 (6 bases). Trimming shortened V by 1 base and J by 6 bases, and 11 bases separated the two germline ends. Per the germline V gene, CDR1 is KGHDR and CDR2 is SFDVKD. The CDR3 totals 15 residues. The CDR3 DNA is TGTGCCACCAGTGATTTTGGGCAGGGGCCCGGGGAGCTGTTTTTT. This gives the protein CATSDFGQGPGELFF.

The chain links TRBV12-3 or TRBV12-4 to TRBJ1-2, with D possibly TRBD1 on 5 matching bases. Trimming removed 0 bases at V and 5 bases at J, with 16 bases between. The CDR3 is made up of 16 amino acids. CDR3 protein: CASSLAGGWGLYGYTF. CDR3 DNA: TGTGCCAGCAGTTTAGCGGGAGGCTGGGGGTTATATGGCTACACCTTC.

This clonotype was seen repeatedly, ten times or more. CDR3 DNA: TGTGCCAGCAGCCGGGACGGGAACACCGGGGAGCTGTTTTTT. It yields the protein CASSRDGNTGELFF. The V gene is TRBV2, the J gene TRBJ2-2; D might be TRBD1 or TRBD2, each matching 5 bases. CDR1 is SNHLY and CDR2 is FYNNEI in the germline V gene. This CDR3 has 14 amino acids. Trimming shortened V by 6 bases and J by 1 base, and 9 bases separated the two germline ends.

This clonotype was picked up a small number of times. The V and J genes are TRBV6-5 and TRBJ1-1; D remains unclear. This CDR3 is built from 14 residues. V gave up 0 bases and J gave up 1 base, with 6 bases separating them. Looked up from germline, CDR1 is MNHEY and CDR2 is SVGAGI. The CDR3 loop is CASSYSGRNTEAFF. The CDR3 region has the DNA TGTGCCAGCAGTTACTCAGGCAGGAACACTGAAGCTTTCTTT.

This clonotype turned up a few times. The CDR3 DNA follows: TGCGCCAGCAGCCAAATCAAACTAGCGGGCACAGATACGCAGTATTTT. Translation: CASSQIKLAGTDTQYF. The chain employs TRBV4-1 and TRBJ2-3; 8 bases map to TRBD2. The V gene's germline CDR1 is MGHRA and CDR2 YSYEKL. CDR3 size: 16 residues. Germline trimming cut 2 bases from V and 1 base from J; bases unmatched to any gene: 5.

The rearrangement joins TRBV29-1 to TRBJ2-3, with D unresolved. Looked up from germline, CDR1 is SQVTM and CDR2 is ANQGSEA. The germline V and J ends were trimmed by 6 bases and 3 bases, with 4 bases remaining between them. This CDR3 contains 10 residues. The CDR3 DNA is TGCAGCGTCCTTACAGATACGCAGTATTTT. As protein: CSVLTDTQYF.